A selection of T cell receptor beta chains follows, all from one sample in a study of blood T cell repertoires in COVID-19. Sequencing was performed with immunoSEQ multiplex PCR; in TCRdb, only in-frame clones are kept and a portion is missing. The repertoire consists of 270,000 or so clones, with about 91% occurring once and the leading ten covering around 4.6%. Sequenced sample: peripheral blood. The receptors shown here come from a middle-aged woman who had recovered from COVID-19. CDR3s leave out the opening cysteine and the closing phenylalanine or tryptophan. The D gene is left open where the match is weak.

d_gene	v_gene	CDR3aa
-	TRBV27	ASSPQGRDGYT
TRBD2	TRBV3-1/TRBV3-2	ASSQVAREADTQY
-	TRBV5-8	ASSGGLTVIQETQY
-	TRBV9	ASSPGNTEAF
-	TRBV2	ASSPNRNTIY
TRBD1	TRBV5-4	ASSLVPGQGDSPLH
-	TRBV6-5	ASSYRGVATEAF
TRBD1	TRBV11-2	ASSSSDRGEYTIY
-	TRBV2	ASSVGSDRGQPQH
-	TRBV27	ASSSRVRGYYSPLH
-	TRBV10-3	ATSDSPTDTQY
-	TRBV21-1	ASSKGGQGRRGKDTEAF
TRBD2	TRBV6-5	ASAGTRGSGELF
TRBD1	TRBV4-1	ASSQPGQGIVYT
-	TRBV27	ASSFSRVGYNEQF
TRBD1	TRBV19	ASSSSRGTEQY
-	TRBV3-1/TRBV3-2	ASSQDGRGSEQF
TRBD2	TRBV4-3	ASSRGAGGGGETQY
TRBD1	TRBV18	ASSGGTELNYGYT
TRBD1	TRBV9	ASSEWDSSYNSPLH
-	TRBV2	ASSGRRVDEKLF
-	TRBV6-1	ASSEGGMGNTIY
TRBD1	TRBV28	ASGPGQGKSGANVLT
-	TRBV19	ASSIDSSETQY
-	TRBV5-1	ASSSRVIPETQY
-	TRBV28	ASSGSYEQY
-	TRBV10-1	ASSRDIQETQY
TRBD2	TRBV27	ASSTRNGPLAGGNNEQF
TRBD2	TRBV18	ASSPKTAGSDTQY
TRBD2	TRBV7-6	ASSPPLGLAGARQQF
TRBD2	TRBV5-1	ASSLVASGGDTQY
-	TRBV29-1	SVAGQGGSEQY
-	TRBV2	ASSDYSRHEQY
TRBD1	TRBV5-4	ASSQSLTGGFGGAF
TRBD1	TRBV6-5	ASSIGTGWNTEAF
TRBD1	TRBV12-5	ASGLRGQGVTEAF
-	TRBV7-2	ASSVGRNTNEKLF
TRBD1	TRBV3-1/TRBV3-2	ASSFPGQGAYEQY
TRBD1	TRBV13	ASSHRGQGRHEQF
-	TRBV7-2	ASSLVVGRETQY
-	TRBV25-1	ASSYYGYT
TRBD1	TRBV5-6	ASSLGQGTMNTEAF
TRBD2	TRBV5-5	ASSLRGGLETQY
TRBD1	TRBV15	ATSRQGQGGNTIY
TRBD1	TRBV28	ASSPAGQSSRGYT
-	TRBV6-5	ASSYSRSGKTQY
TRBD2	TRBV5-4	ASSPILTSGGGEQF
TRBD1	TRBV2	ASRGWQGAGKLF
-	TRBV6-6	ASSSTGLEATEAF
TRBD2	TRBV7-6	ASSLEPAGLAGTDTQY
-	TRBV5-4	ASSFNRRGTDTQY
TRBD1	TRBV12-3/TRBV12-4	ASRPGQGTGYT
TRBD1	TRBV9	ASSESTGWNSPLH
TRBD2	TRBV7-3	ASSLGSSGPYNEQF
TRBD1	TRBV5-6	ASSTSGTGSYEQY
TRBD1	TRBV5-1	ASSLDDRGRPH
-	TRBV7-6	ASSFAVDRGASYGYT
TRBD1	TRBV15	ATSRGRATGGEGYT
TRBD2	TRBV9	ASSVQLAGGPNTGELF